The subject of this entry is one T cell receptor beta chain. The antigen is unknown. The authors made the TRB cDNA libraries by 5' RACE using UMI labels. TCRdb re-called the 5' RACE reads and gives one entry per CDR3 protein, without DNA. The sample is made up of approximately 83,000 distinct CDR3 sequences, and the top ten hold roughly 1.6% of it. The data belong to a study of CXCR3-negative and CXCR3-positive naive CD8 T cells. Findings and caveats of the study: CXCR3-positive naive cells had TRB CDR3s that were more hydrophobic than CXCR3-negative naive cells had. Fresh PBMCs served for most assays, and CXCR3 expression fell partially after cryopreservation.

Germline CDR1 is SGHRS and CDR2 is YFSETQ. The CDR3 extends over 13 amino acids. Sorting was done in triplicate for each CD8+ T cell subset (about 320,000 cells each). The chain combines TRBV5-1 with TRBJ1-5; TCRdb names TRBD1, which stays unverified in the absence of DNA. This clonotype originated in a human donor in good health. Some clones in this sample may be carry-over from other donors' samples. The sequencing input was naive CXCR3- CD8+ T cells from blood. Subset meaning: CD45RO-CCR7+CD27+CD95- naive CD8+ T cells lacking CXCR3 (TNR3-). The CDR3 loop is CASSEGQGQPQHF. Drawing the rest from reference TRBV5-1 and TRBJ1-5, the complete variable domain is KAGVTQTPRYLIKTRGQQVTLSCSPISGHRSVSWYQQTPGQGLQFLFEYFSETQRNKGNFPGRFSGRQFSNSRSEMNVSTLELGDSALYLCASSEGQGQPQHFGDGTRLSIL.